This entry features one T cell receptor beta chain sequence. V lost 2 bases, J lost 3 bases, and 11 bases lay in between. Germline V lookup: CDR1 KGHDR, CDR2 SFDVKD. The CDR3 runs 15 residues. These data originate in a study of blood T cell repertoires in COVID-19. Study overall: From the United States, Italy and Spain came samples of acute and convalescent COVID-19. PBMCs, B-cell-depleted T cells, or T cells provided the cDNA or gDNA that made up the material.

While infection was still active, Seattle patients were enrolled and then followed longitudinally. Original processing methods: Researchers report that nucleated cell counts were estimated from reference gene primer amplification. The repertoire was sequenced with immunoSEQ multiplex PCR; TCRdb's copy has only in-frame clones and lacks some. V and J calls and clone size are copied from that table; D and trimming were computed from the DNA. The sample records 390,000 or so clones, roughly 90% being singletons. V is TRBV24-1 and J is TRBJ2-3; TRBD1 is a possible D gene (6 bases). This clonotype was obtained from a woman aged 30 to 39 with COVID-19, enrolled during active disease. Sequencing was carried out using peripheral blood. The CDR3 sequence is CATSDSNRVTDTQYF. CDR3 coding DNA: TGTGCCACCAGTGATTCGAACAGGGTGACAGATACGCAGTATTTT.